These 25 T cell receptor beta chains originate from one sample sequenced in a study of cytomegalovirus exposure and HLA in healthy donors. PCR was performed using 60 Vbeta and 13 Jbeta primers. Using immunoSEQ multiplex PCR, the repertoire was profiled, and TCRdb retains in-frame clones only, with some absent. The data contain over 100,000 clones, around 80% of them singletons. The sequencing sample was made of PBMCs. The receptors were gathered from a woman aged 18 to 35 in good health and CMV-seropositive.

In its sample, this clone was seen once. The chain combines TRBV4-1 with TRBJ2-5; unclear D gene. The CDR3 extends over 14 amino acids. With 0 bases removed from V and 5 bases from J, the gap between germline ends came to 10 bases. Germline V gene data show CDR1 as MGHRA and CDR2 as YSYEKL. The CDR3: CASSQDGQQETQYF. CDR3 nucleotide sequence: TGCGCCAGCAGCCAAGATGGGCAGCAGGAGACCCAGTACTTC.

A single count supports this clone. The chain links TRBV5-1 to TRBJ2-5; 13 bases align to TRBD2. After removal of 6 bases from V and 2 bases from J, the junction contained 7 bases not matched to a gene. There are 16 residues in the CDR3. In germline, CDR1 is SGHRS, CDR2 YFSETQ. The CDR3 DNA follows: TGCGCCAGCAACGAACTAGCGGGGGGGGGTCAAGAGACCCAGTACTTC. It yields the protein CASNELAGGGQETQYF.

This chain uses TRBV19 with TRBJ1-1; 7 bases match TRBD1. Germline trimming cut 3 bases from V and 2 bases from J; bases unmatched to any gene: 9. Germline V gene lookup returns CDR1 LNHDA and CDR2 SQIVND (reference sequence). The CDR3 consists of 16 residues. CDR3 region: CASSIQGVRVNTEAFF. The DNA of the CDR3 is TGTGCCAGTAGTATTCAGGGGGTGAGAGTTAACACTGAAGCTTTCTTT.

This sequence joins TRBV7-7 and TRBJ2-3, with 7 bases lining up with TRBD1. With 3 bases clipped from V and 4 bases from J, the junction kept 4 bases outside the gene matches. CDR1 SSHAT and CDR2 FNYEAQ come from the germline V gene (reference sequence). This CDR3 has 14 residues. CDR3 region: CASSLGQGADTQYF. For the CDR3, the DNA is TGTGCCAGCAGCTTGGGGCAGGGGGCAGATACGCAGTATTTT.

With regard to this clone: Other DNA sequences of this sample code for an identical CDR3. The V gene is TRBV11-2, the J gene TRBJ2-7, with 10 nucleotides matching TRBD1. V was clipped by 4 bases and J by 2 bases; unmatched bases: 2. Germline V gives CDR1 SGHAT, CDR2 FQNNGV. The CDR3 length is 14 residues. CDR3 nucleotides: TGTGCCAGCAGCTCCGGGACAGGGGCCTACGAGCAGTACTTC. Protein sequence: CASSSGTGAYEQYF.

Only a few counts were recorded for this clone. This chain links TRBV6-6 with TRBJ2-5; a possible D gene is TRBD1 (7 bases). With 0 bases removed from V and 4 bases from J, the gap between germline ends came to 15 bases. The CDR3 has 16 residues. The germline gives CDR1 MNHNY, CDR2 SVGAGI (reference sequence). CDR3 coding DNA: TGTGCCAGCAGTTACTCGCTCAGGGGGGTTGGAGAGACCCAGTACTTC. This encodes CASSYSLRGVGETQYF.

The chain combines TRBV7-9 with TRBJ2-3, with D maybe TRBD2 (7 bases). The CDR3 length is 13 residues. V was clipped by 8 bases and J by 3 bases, with 12 bases between them. Germline V CDR1 and CDR2: SEHNR, FQNEAQ (reference sequence). Written as DNA, the CDR3 is TGTGCCAGCGGCGGGGGCCTGACAGATACGCAGTATTTT. Translation: CASGGGLTDTQYF.

This chain joins TRBV30 and TRBJ1-5; D gene ambiguous. CDR1 GTSNPN and CDR2 SVGIG come from the germline V gene (reference sequence). This CDR3 spans 13 amino acids. V was cut by 3 bases and J by 5 bases, with 11 bases left in between. CDR3 sequence reads: CAWSRQSDQPQHF. In DNA form, the CDR3 reads TGTGCCTGGAGCAGGCAGTCGGATCAGCCCCAGCATTTT. Drawing the rest from reference TRBV30 and TRBJ1-5, the complete variable domain is SQTIHQWPATLVQPVGSPLSLECTVEGTSNPNLYWYRQAAGRGLQLLFYSVGIGQISSEVPQNLSASRPQDRQFILSSKKLLLSDSGFYLCAWSRQSDQPQHFGDGTRLSIL.

V usage is TRBV21-1 and J usage is TRBJ1-3. TRBV21-1 counts as a pseudogene. This CDR3 has 16 amino acids. The CDR3 loop reads CASSPWGGAYGNTIYF. The CDR3 nucleotides read TGTGCCAGCAGCCCATGGGGGGGGGCGTATGGAAACACCATATATTTT.

In this sample, this clone turned up once. The chain is built from TRBV5-4 and TRBJ1-1, with D possibly matching TRBD1 (6 bases). This CDR3 is built from 16 residues. The V end lost 6 bases, the J end lost 1 base, and 19 bases lay between the germline ends. Germline CDR1 SGHNT, CDR2 YYREEE (reference sequence). The CDR3 reads CASTLKSQGPNTEAFF. The CDR3 nucleotides are TGTGCCAGCACACTAAAATCACAGGGCCCGAACACTGAAGCTTTCTTT.

This clone was seen a single time. The chain employs TRBV7-9 and TRBJ2-2; TRBD1 aligns across 7 bases. V lost 2 bases, J lost 3 bases, and 6 bases stayed unmatched. Looked up from germline, CDR1 is SEHNR and CDR2 is FQNEAQ (reference sequence). The CDR3 covers 16 residues. The CDR3 protein is CASSLLGTGDTGELFF. The CDR3 DNA follows: TGTGCCAGCAGCTTATTAGGCACAGGGGACACCGGGGAGCTGTTTTTT.

This rearrangement joins TRBV2 to TRBJ2-5, with D uncertain. V dropped 6 bases and J dropped 2 bases, with 4 bases sitting between them. The germline V gene has CDR1 SNHLY and CDR2 FYNNEI. This CDR3 is 11 amino acids long. As DNA, the CDR3 is TGTGCCAGCAGGCTACAAGAGACCCAGTACTTC. Translating it yields CASRLQETQYF.

This clone was seen a few times. The chain joins TRBV29-1 to TRBJ1-2; 8 bases fit TRBD1. After removal of 7 bases from V and 2 bases from J, the junction contained 6 bases not matched to a gene. Germline values: CDR1 SQVTM, CDR2 ANQGSEA. CDR3 length: 13 amino acids. CDR3 sequence: CSGGQDLNYGYTF. The DNA for the CDR3 is TGCAGCGGGGGACAGGATCTAAACTATGGCTACACCTTC.

This sequence joins TRBV6-1 and TRBJ1-1; no clear D. The CDR3 covers 15 residues. CDR1 and CDR2 (germline): MNHNS, SASEGT. V lost 3 bases and J lost 0, with 11 bases in between. The CDR3 sequence: CASSEFVQLNTEAFF. The CDR3 DNA sequence: TGTGCCAGCAGTGAGTTCGTACAGCTGAACACTGAAGCTTTCTTT.

The chain joins TRBV11-2 to TRBJ2-7, with TRBD1 identical over 9 bases. The V segment lost 5 bases and the J segment 1 base; nucleotides outside the gene matches: 6. Germline V CDR1 and CDR2: SGHAT, FQNNGV. The CDR3 covers 15 residues. The DNA for the CDR3 is TGTGCCAGCAGCACTGGACAGGGGCCTTCCTACGAGCAGTACTTC. Amino acids: CASSTGQGPSYEQYF.

The sample holds one count of this clone. V usage is TRBV5-6 and J usage is TRBJ2-7; TRBD2 matches 7 bases. The CDR3 spans 13 residues. The V gene end was trimmed by 4 bases and the J gene end by 1 base; junction bases not matched to a gene: 2. CDR1 is SGHDT and CDR2 is YYEEEE in the germline V gene. CDR3 nucleotides: TGTGCCAGCAGCGGGGAGGGGTCCTACGAGCAGTACTTC. This gives the protein CASSGEGSYEQYF.

The gene calls are TRBV2 and TRBJ2-3, with a possible D match to TRBD1 (7 bases). V was shortened by 11 bases and J by 5 bases, with 20 bases between the two germline ends. There are 14 residues in the CDR3. Germline V lookup: CDR1 SNHLY, CDR2 FYNNEI. CDR3 region: CALSSRGVLDTQYF. DNA of the CDR3: TGTGCCTTATCTAGCAGGGGGGTCCTAGATACGCAGTATTTT. The variable domain in full, completed from reference TRBV2 and TRBJ2-3, reads EPEVTQTPSHQVTQMGQEVILRCVPISNHLYFYWYRQILGQKVEFLVSFYNNEISEKSEIFDDQFSVERPDGSNFTLKIRSTKLEDSAMYFCALSSRGVLDTQYFGPGTRLTVL.

The CDR3 here is CASSADSTRKETQYF. The CDR3 DNA follows: TGTGCCAGCAGTGCAGATAGCACAAGAAAAGAGACCCAGTACTTC. This chain uses TRBV2 with TRBJ2-5, with D uncertain. The V end lost 4 bases, the J end lost 3 bases, and 15 bases lay between the germline ends. The V gene's germline CDR1 is SNHLY and CDR2 FYNNEI. The CDR3 length is 15 residues.

V and J are TRBV27 and TRBJ2-7, with 9 bases fitting TRBD2. Germline V lookup: CDR1 MNHEY, CDR2 SMNVEV (reference sequence). The CDR3 runs 14 residues. Losses at the gene ends were 3 bases for V and 3 bases for J; bases not matched to a gene: 3. The CDR3 here is CASSLATSGYEQYF. For the CDR3, the DNA is TGTGCCAGCAGTTTGGCGACTAGCGGCTACGAGCAGTACTTC.

The chain recombines TRBV4-1 with TRBJ2-1; D is unclear. V shed 0 bases and J shed 0 bases, with 6 bases lying between them. The CDR3 sequence is 15 residues long. Per the germline V gene, CDR1 is MGHRA and CDR2 is YSYEKL. CDR3 nucleotide sequence: TGCGCCAGCAGCCAAGACTTGAGCTCCTACAATGAGCAGTTCTTC. Its translation: CASSQDLSSYNEQFF.

This clone was seen more than once but under ten times. V is TRBV2 and J is TRBJ2-2, with a tentative D call TRBD2 (6 bases). CDR1 is SNHLY and CDR2 is FYNNEI in the germline V gene. Between the trimmed V and J ends, which lost 2 bases and 2 bases, there was a span of 12 bases. CDR3 length: 16 residues. CDR3 region: CASSELPGDNTGELFF. CDR3 nucleotides: TGTGCCAGCAGTGAACTTCCGGGGGATAACACCGGGGAGCTGTTTTTT.

This clone appeared once. The rearrangement uses TRBV9 and TRBJ1-2; TRBD1 might be the D (6 bases). Trimming took 0 bases from V and 5 from J, leaving 20 bases between them. Germline V gene data show CDR1 as SGDLS and CDR2 as YYNGEE. This CDR3 region has 17 residues. The DNA for the CDR3 is TGTGCCAGCAGCGTAGCCCGCGGGAGCCAGGGGTATTATGGCTACACCTTC. It specifies CASSVARGSQGYYGYTF. The entire variable domain, with the rest obtained from reference TRBV9 and TRBJ1-2, is as follows: DSGVTQTPKHLITATGQRVTLRCSPRSGDLSVYWYQQSLDQGLQFLIQYYNGEERAKGNILERFSAQQFPDLHSELNLSSLELGDSALYFCASSVARGSQGYYGYTFGSGTRLTVV.

The chain is built from TRBV30 and TRBJ2-3, with 12 nucleotides matching TRBD2. After removal of 2 bases from V and 5 bases from J, the junction contained 2 bases not matched to a gene. Germline V gene lookup returns CDR1 GTSNPN and CDR2 SVGIG (reference sequence). The CDR3 contains 14 residues. The CDR3 protein is CAWSRTSGEDTQYF. In nucleotides, the CDR3 is TGTGCCTGGAGTCGGACTAGCGGGGAAGATACGCAGTATTTT.

Comments on this clone: One end of the junction does not line up with germline, which may come from a read error. The rearrangement joins TRBV7-9 to TRBJ1-2; D call uncertain. This CDR3 has 12 amino acids. Germline V gene data show CDR1 as SEHNR and CDR2 as FQNEAQ (reference sequence). CDR3 sequence reads: CSSSLDGYGYTF. CDR3 DNA sequence: TGTTCCAGCAGCTTAGACGGGTATGGCTACACCTTC.

The chain combines TRBV5-6 with TRBJ2-1; a weak D match, TRBD2 (5 bases). Trimming pared 1 base from V and 5 bases from J, leaving 10 bases between. The germline gives CDR1 SGHDT, CDR2 YYEEEE. The CDR3 is made up of 14 amino acids. The CDR3 region is CASSLLTGNNEQFF. In nucleotides, the CDR3 is TGTGCCAGCAGCTTGTTAACCGGGAACAATGAGCAGTTCTTC.